This TCR beta chain was captured in a study of T cell repertoires in cytomegalovirus infection. Across the study: Both a matching HLA type and CMV infection were indicated by public TCR beta signatures. General study results and limits: The cumulative frequency of public TCR beta families distinguished individuals who carried CMV together with the relevant HLA.

TCRdb re-derived calls from the reads in MiXCR, one entry per CDR3 protein. The profile shows more than 150,000 distinct CDR3 sequences, around 20% of them singletons. Looked up from germline, CDR1 is SGHTA and CDR2 is FQGNSA. Trimming cost V 1 base and J 3 bases, with 10 bases left between them. CDR3 length equals 14 residues. This clonotype was counted ten times or more. The antigen is not known. The sequence derives from a human donor in good health (CMV status not recorded). Some clones in this sample may be carry-over from other donors' samples. Sequenced input: PBMCs. This chain uses TRBV7-2 with TRBJ2-7; D gene ambiguous. CDR3 bases: TGTGCCAGCAGCTTAGGGGTGGAGAACTACGAGCAGTACTTC. Translating gives CASSLGVENYEQYF.